These T cell receptor beta chains were read from a single sample in a study of blood T cell repertoires in COVID-19. Sequenced by immunoSEQ multiplex PCR; TCRdb stores in-frame clones only, minus some. The table lists approximately 140,000 clones, around 89% of them singletons. The sequenced sample was peripheral blood. The origin of the receptors is a human donor in a cohort sampled during active COVID-19. Both conserved end residues are part of each CDR3. The order of the fields is J gene, V gene, CDR3 protein.

j_gene: TRBJ1-5
v_gene: TRBV27
CDR3aa: CASRPGQGGSQPQHF

j_gene: TRBJ2-7
v_gene: TRBV9
CDR3aa: CASSVGHGGAYEQYF

j_gene: TRBJ2-1
v_gene: TRBV6-6
CDR3aa: CASSYGGQDYLDEQFF

j_gene: TRBJ2-5
v_gene: TRBV7-2
CDR3aa: CASSLSGGGAETQYF

j_gene: TRBJ2-7
v_gene: TRBV19
CDR3aa: CASSTGQNSYEQYF

j_gene: TRBJ1-1
v_gene: TRBV19
CDR3aa: CASSIWPTGGEAFF

j_gene: TRBJ2-3
v_gene: TRBV4-1
CDR3aa: CASSLSGGQGTDTQYF

j_gene: TRBJ1-3
v_gene: TRBV9
CDR3aa: CASSATDFSGNTIYF

j_gene: TRBJ2-2
v_gene: TRBV9
CDR3aa: CASSVVAGGNTGELFF

j_gene: TRBJ1-6
v_gene: TRBV6-5
CDR3aa: CASSTRTADSPLHF

j_gene: TRBJ1-2
v_gene: TRBV7-6
CDR3aa: CASSLARGGTGASVRGYTF

j_gene: TRBJ2-1
v_gene: TRBV9
CDR3aa: CASSLGRGKQFF

j_gene: TRBJ2-1
v_gene: TRBV3-1/TRBV3-2
CDR3aa: CASRGSGGVNEQFF

j_gene: TRBJ2-3
v_gene: TRBV4-1
CDR3aa: CASSQAGFGTDTQYF

j_gene: TRBJ1-5
v_gene: TRBV28
CDR3aa: CASSYGSNQPQHF

j_gene: TRBJ1-2
v_gene: TRBV30
CDR3aa: CAWRSAGVYGYTF

j_gene: TRBJ2-1
v_gene: TRBV9
CDR3aa: CASSVGGTGLNEQFF

j_gene: TRBJ1-2
v_gene: TRBV5-8
CDR3aa: CASSFETGASYGYTF

j_gene: TRBJ1-4
v_gene: TRBV19
CDR3aa: CASSIRSSEKLFF

j_gene: TRBJ2-1
v_gene: TRBV27
CDR3aa: CASRPSGPPGDEQFF

j_gene: TRBJ1-1
v_gene: TRBV9
CDR3aa: CASSVGQVNTEAFF

j_gene: TRBJ2-2
v_gene: TRBV7-7
CDR3aa: CASSLAEGNTGELFF

j_gene: TRBJ1-1
v_gene: TRBV7-9
CDR3aa: CASSLGFGTEAFF

j_gene: TRBJ1-5
v_gene: TRBV5-6
CDR3aa: CASGTQNGAQHF

j_gene: TRBJ1-2
v_gene: TRBV11-2
CDR3aa: CASSLNRDRGGYTF

j_gene: TRBJ2-1
v_gene: TRBV7-3
CDR3aa: CASSFSGQGTYNEQFF

j_gene: TRBJ1-1
v_gene: TRBV5-5
CDR3aa: CASSSAGAPEAFF

j_gene: TRBJ1-5
v_gene: TRBV2
CDR3aa: CASSEYGGVNQPQHF

j_gene: TRBJ1-2
v_gene: TRBV5-6
CDR3aa: CASSLDERMRGYTF

j_gene: TRBJ2-3
v_gene: TRBV2
CDR3aa: CASSYQYTQYF